This is a list of T cell receptor beta chains from one sample in a study of vaccination effects on CD4 cells after COVID-19. Sequenced by immunoSEQ multiplex PCR; TCRdb stores in-frame clones only, minus some. The sample lists 25,000 to 35,000 clones, roughly 63% occurring once. These TCRs are of unknown antigen specificity. The specimen was CD4+ T cells from PBMCs cultured with SARS-CoV-2 spike peptides, collected after COVID-19 vaccination. Every receptor here comes from a human donor who received a COVID-19 vaccine. Both conserved end residues are part of each CDR3. The D gene is left open where the match is weak.

J	V	D	CDR3
TRBJ2-7	TRBV3-1/TRBV3-2	-	CASSQEGGSYEQYF
TRBJ2-3	TRBV3-1/TRBV3-2	TRBD2	CASSPGTSGRTDTQYF
TRBJ2-1	TRBV10-3	TRBD2	CAISDRTSGVNNEQFF
TRBJ2-7	TRBV27	-	CASSLSPFISYEQYF
TRBJ1-4	TRBV11-2	-	CASSFGGGQGGEKLFF
TRBJ1-1	TRBV7-9	-	CASSLGGRATEAFF
TRBJ2-1	TRBV3-1/TRBV3-2	TRBD2	CASSHVHSGGASGEQFF
TRBJ2-3	TRBV4-1	-	CASSRVDMLVFDTQYF
TRBJ2-1	TRBV7-7	-	CASSLGIFNEQFF
TRBJ1-6	TRBV2	-	CASIADIYNSPLHF
TRBJ2-4	TRBV7-2	-	CASSYPNTIQYF
TRBJ1-5	TRBV3-1/TRBV3-2	TRBD1	CASSGTGDQPQHF
TRBJ1-1	TRBV13	-	CASGTLNTEAFF
TRBJ1-4	TRBV3-1/TRBV3-2	-	CASSPGTMSEKLFF
TRBJ2-5	TRBV10-3	TRBD1	CAIRKREGQGQETQYF
TRBJ2-4	TRBV7-9	TRBD1	CASSLGDRGTRNIQYF
TRBJ2-1	TRBV3-1/TRBV3-2	-	CASSQDSRALRIEQFF
TRBJ2-7	TRBV18	-	CASSPAREQYF
TRBJ2-5	TRBV4-1	-	CASSARTTGEGTQYF
TRBJ2-1	TRBV29-1	-	CSVEELGKKQFF
TRBJ1-1	TRBV18	-	CASSPNLNTEAFF
TRBJ2-3	TRBV9	TRBD1	CASSPRQGAYTDTQYF
TRBJ2-7	TRBV2	-	CASEGVGSYEQYF
TRBJ2-7	TRBV4-1	TRBD2	CASSQVGAGGPEQYF
TRBJ2-1	TRBV29-1	TRBD2	CSVLGVSGRANEQFF
TRBJ1-6	TRBV2	TRBD1	CARKTSTGGIFSPLHF
TRBJ2-2	TRBV6-9	TRBD2	CASRKGTSGVGGELFF
TRBJ2-7	TRBV2	TRBD2	CASRRTGLAGGASSYEQYF
TRBJ2-1	TRBV6-1	-	CASSEGQYYNEQFF
TRBJ1-1	TRBV29-1	-	CSGDVSVNTEAFF
TRBJ1-1	TRBV7-8	TRBD1	CASSQPGQGNEAFF
TRBJ1-1	TRBV5-4	TRBD1	CASSTEQGAGNTEAFF
TRBJ2-5	TRBV4-2	-	CASSRSGGQGSSETQYF
TRBJ2-5	TRBV10-3	-	CAISADSTQETQYF
TRBJ1-4	TRBV5-1	-	CASSQGAEEKLFF
TRBJ2-1	TRBV5-4	-	CASSLRSGARYNEQFF
TRBJ1-2	TRBV10-2	TRBD1	CASSEGLNRGRPRYGYTF
TRBJ2-5	TRBV4-1	TRBD2	CASSQGAGGALETQYF
TRBJ2-2	TRBV5-4	TRBD2	CASSAPTSGRNTGELFF
TRBJ2-7	TRBV5-5	-	CASSFTAYEQYF
TRBJ2-7	TRBV6-2/TRBV6-3	-	CASSRDFSTPNEQYF
TRBJ1-2	TRBV5-1	-	CASRVQGTSNYGYTF
TRBJ1-2	TRBV6-5	-	CASSGDSDGYTF
TRBJ2-7	TRBV21-1	-	CASSNVGDWFYREPYEQYF